One and the same sample provided the 5 T cell receptor beta chains below, sequenced in a study of blood T cell repertoires in COVID-19. Assay used: immunoSEQ multiplex PCR; TCRdb lists only in-frame clones, some missing. Of about 210,000 clones listed, over 75% were seen once; the top ten hold roughly 4.5%. Sequenced: PBMCs or T cells enriched from blood (not recorded which). These receptors originate from a man in his thirties or forties with acute COVID-19.

The chain recombines TRBV19 with TRBJ1-5, with D perhaps TRBD1 (5 bases). Trimming left V 3 bases short and J 9 bases short, with 15 bases between. CDR3 size: 14 residues. The germline gives CDR1 LNHDA, CDR2 SQIVND (reference sequence). DNA of the CDR3: TGTGCCAGTAGTATTGGGACGGGGGAGTGGCCCCAGCATTTT. This encodes CASSIGTGEWPQHF.

The rearrangement uses TRBV11-2 and TRBJ2-3; D gene uncertain. The length of the CDR3 is 12 residues. Germline lookup yields CDR1 SGHAT and CDR2 FQNNGV. V lost 1 base to trimming and J lost 6 bases, with 5 bases between them. The CDR3 DNA follows: TGTGCCAGCAGCTTAGTGAGGGATACGCAGTATTTT. Its translation is CASSLVRDTQYF.

The V and J genes are TRBV19 and TRBJ1-2, with a tentative D call TRBD1 (6 bases). The V gene lost 2 bases and the J gene lost 4 bases, with 11 bases spanning the gap. CDR1 is LNHDA and CDR2 is SQIVND in the germline V gene (reference sequence). This CDR3 has 14 amino acids. CDR3 residues: CASSILGQIYGYTF. The DNA for the CDR3 is TGTGCCAGTAGTATACTTGGACAGATCTATGGCTACACCTTC.

The V call is TRBV12-3 or TRBV12-4, the J call TRBJ1-2; D unclear. The CDR3 runs 12 residues. V shed 3 bases and J shed 2 bases, with 4 bases lying between them. The CDR3 DNA reads as TGTGCCAGCAGTTTTCAGAACTATGGCTACACCTTC. Its translation is CASSFQNYGYTF.

The chain uses TRBV27 and TRBJ2-1, with D tentatively TRBD2 (6 bases). This CDR3 is 16 amino acids long. Trimming took off 4 bases at V and 0 bases at J, with 13 bases between the two ends. Germline assignment: CDR1 MNHEY and CDR2 SMNVEV (reference sequence). The CDR3 DNA reads TGTGCCAGCAGTTCCTTAGCGGCTAGCTCCTACAATGAGCAGTTCTTC. Translating it yields CASSSLAASSYNEQFF.